What follows describes a single T cell receptor beta chain. Antigen unknown. Assay: immunoSEQ multiplex PCR; the TCRdb copy retains only in-frame clones and omits some. The sample shows roughly 130,000 clones, approximately 91% of them seen only once. The sample comes from a study of cytomegalovirus exposure and HLA in healthy donors. Germline CDR1 is SGHRS and CDR2 is YFSETQ. V gave up 4 bases and J gave up 4 bases; unmatched junction bases: 3. The CDR3 runs 13 residues. Whole-study results and caveats: Through in vitro validation, three CMV-associated chains were shown to be specific for CMV antigens. The authors listed roughly 150 TCR beta chains as cytomegalovirus-associated. For most TCR sequences rarity was the rule, although some public TCRs occurred in many donors.

Sequencing was done on a sample of PBMCs. V usage is TRBV5-1 and J usage is TRBJ1-1, with 8 bases lining up with TRBD1. The receptor comes from a man aged 25-45 years in good health and CMV-seronegative. The CDR3 spells CASSNTGGTEAFF. DNA of the CDR3: TGCGCCAGCAGCAATACAGGGGGCACTGAAGCTTTCTTT.